The clone carrying this T cell receptor (beta chain) was seen once. The data stem from a study of blood T cell repertoires in COVID-19. Profiling relied on immunoSEQ multiplex PCR, and the TCRdb table lists in-frame clones only, not all of them. The sample comprises over 250,000 clones, 80% to 90% of which are singletons, and around 1.5% rests with the top ten. The sequencing input was peripheral blood. This TCR was sampled from a woman aged 40 to 49 who had recovered from COVID-19.

CDR3: CASSADRYSNQPQHF. The CDR3 bases are TGTGCCAGCAGCGCCGACAGGTATAGCAATCAGCCCCAGCATTTT. The chain uses TRBV7-2 and TRBJ1-5; TRBD1 is a possible D gene (6 bases). The V and J ends lost 5 bases and 0 bases respectively, with 11 bases between them. The length of the CDR3 is 15 residues. The germline V gene has CDR1 SGHTA and CDR2 FQGNSA.